The 8 T cell receptor beta chains below were found in one sample sequenced in a study of blood T cell repertoires in COVID-19. Clones were sequenced by immunoSEQ multiplex PCR, and TCRdb holds only the in-frame ones, with some missing. The sample lists fewer than 300,000 clones, approximately 86% occurring once. The specimen was peripheral blood. All receptors come from a woman between 25 and 40 years old with acute or convalescent COVID-19.

The chain has TRBV18 and TRBJ2-7; possible D gene TRBD2, 6 bases. CDR1 and CDR2 (germline): KGHSH, LQKENI. V was trimmed by 1 base and J by 3 bases, leaving 16 bases between them. The CDR3 has 16 residues. Here the CDR3 reads CASSPLSISGLYEQYF. As DNA, the CDR3 is TGTGCCAGCTCACCACTTTCAATTAGCGGACTCTACGAGCAGTACTTC.

This chain links TRBV7-2 with TRBJ2-7, with a weak D call TRBD2 (6 bases). The CDR3 covers 17 residues. V was clipped by 2 bases and J by 6 bases, with 23 bases between them. The V gene's germline CDR1 is SGHTA and CDR2 FQGNSA. This CDR3 is CASSLFSTGVGGIEQYF. The CDR3 nucleotides read TGTGCCAGCAGCTTATTTTCTACAGGAGTGGGAGGTATCGAGCAGTACTTC.

The chain carries TRBV19 and TRBJ2-2; D perhaps matches TRBD2 (5 bases). CDR1 LNHDA and CDR2 SQIVND come from the germline V gene (reference sequence). Between the trimmed V and J ends, which lost 3 bases and 2 bases, there was a span of 13 bases. The length of the CDR3 is 16 residues. The CDR3, as DNA: TGTGCCAGTAGTATTCCAAGCGGAGTCAACACCGGGGAGCTGTTTTTT. Amino acid sequence: CASSIPSGVNTGELFF.

This chain uses TRBV15 with TRBJ1-2; 7 positions match TRBD1. Germline-derived CDR1 and CDR2 are LNHNV and YYDKDF (reference sequence). Germline trimming cut 4 bases from V and 5 bases from J; bases unmatched to any gene: 13. The CDR3 is 16 residues long. DNA for the CDR3: TGTGCCACCAGCACCACAGCGAGGCAGGGGGATTATGGCTACACCTTC. Translating gives CATSTTARQGDYGYTF.

This sequence joins TRBV5-1 and TRBJ2-2; TRBD2 matches 10 bases. The germline CDR1 and CDR2 sequences are SGHRS and YFSETQ. The CDR3 contains 21 residues. The trim removed 4 bases at V and 0 bases at J, leaving 18 bases unmatched. The CDR3 nucleotides read TGCGCCAGCAGCCCCTGGGGGATCCTGCCTAGCGGGAGCACGAACACCGGGGAGCTGTTTTTT. This sequence encodes CASSPWGILPSGSTNTGELFF.

The rearrangement joins TRBV18 to TRBJ2-1; 15 nucleotides align to TRBD2. The ends lost 6 bases at V and 6 bases at J; junction bases unmatched: 3. CDR1 and CDR2 from the germline V gene are KGHSH and LQKENI. CDR3 length: 15 residues. The CDR3 sequence is CASSGLAGGPNEQFF. Here the CDR3 DNA reads TGTGCCAGCTCTGGACTAGCGGGAGGGCCCAATGAGCAGTTCTTC.

The chain couples TRBV30 to TRBJ2-1, with 10 bases fitting TRBD2. This CDR3 has 14 residues. The V gene end was trimmed by 3 bases and the J gene end by 9 bases; junction bases not matched to a gene: 8. Germline CDR1 is GTSNPN and CDR2 is SVGIG (reference sequence). The CDR3 sequence is CAWRMDSGRIEQFF. The DNA for the CDR3 is TGTGCCTGGAGAATGGATAGCGGGAGGATTGAGCAGTTCTTC. Drawing the rest from reference TRBV30 and TRBJ2-1, the complete variable domain is SQTIHQWPATLVQPVGSPLSLECTVEGTSNPNLYWYRQAAGRGLQLLFYSVGIGQISSEVPQNLSASRPQDRQFILSSKKLLLSDSGFYLCAWRMDSGRIEQFFGPGTRLTVL.

The chain links TRBV9 to TRBJ1-1, with 7 bases matching TRBD1. V was clipped by 2 bases and J by 4 bases; unmatched bases: 5. Germline V gives CDR1 SGDLS, CDR2 YYNGEE. The CDR3 covers 14 residues. CDR3 sequence (DNA): TGTGCCAGCAGCGTCAAGGACAGGCCCACTGAAGCTTTCTTT. Its protein product is CASSVKDRPTEAFF.